The present entry profiles one TCR beta chain with its context. What it binds is not known. Isolated RNA was reverse transcribed in full, so expressed TCRB transcripts were sequenced. The method was immunoSEQ multiplex PCR; TCRdb's version includes in-frame clones alone and lacks a portion of them. This sample yields 390,000 or so clones, of which approximately 14% are seen a single time; approximately 0.038% belongs to the top ten. These data belong to a study of beta chain features in type 1 diabetes. Study-wide findings and caveats: Type 1 diabetes patients showed a moderate but significant shortening of TCRB CDR3s in all four CD4+ subsets. Junctions at VDJ sites from type 1 diabetes patients had fewer insertions and more deletions. Healthy donors had naive, central memory and Treg TCRB repertoires that appeared less similar than those seen among patients.

CDR1 is MGHDK and CDR2 is SYGVNS in the germline V gene. Trimming stripped 1 base from V and 12 bases from J, with 15 bases between. The CDR3 length is 13 residues. The sequence derives from a man aged 25-40 years in good health. The V call is TRBV25-1, the J call TRBJ1-1; the D gene is possibly TRBD1 (5 bases). The sequenced sample consisted of naive CD4+ T cells from blood. The CDR3 coding sequence is TGTGCCAGCAGTGAATTGGACAAAAGAGGGACTTTCTTT. The encoded protein is CASSELDKRGTFF.